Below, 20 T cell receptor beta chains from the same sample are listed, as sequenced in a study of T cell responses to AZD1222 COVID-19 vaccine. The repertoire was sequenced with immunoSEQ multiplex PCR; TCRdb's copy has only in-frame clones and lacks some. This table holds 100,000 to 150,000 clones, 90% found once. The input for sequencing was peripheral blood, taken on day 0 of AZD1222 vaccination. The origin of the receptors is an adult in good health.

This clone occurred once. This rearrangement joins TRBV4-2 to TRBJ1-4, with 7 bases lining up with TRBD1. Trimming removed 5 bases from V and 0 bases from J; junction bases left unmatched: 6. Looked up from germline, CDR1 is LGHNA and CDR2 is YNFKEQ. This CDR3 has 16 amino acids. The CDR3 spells CASSSGQPSTNEKLFF. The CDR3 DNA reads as TGTGCCAGCAGCTCGGGACAGCCCTCAACTAATGAAAAACTGTTTTTT.

The CDR3 DNA reads as TGTGCCAGCAGTTACTCAGGGTTGCGGAATCAGCCCCAGCATTTT. It is translated as CASSYSGLRNQPQHF. V gene TRBV6-2 or TRBV6-3 combines with J gene TRBJ1-5; D is unclear. The germline gives CDR1 MNHEY, CDR2 SVGEGT. The CDR3 totals 15 residues. Trimming shortened V by 0 bases and J by 4 bases, and 10 bases separated the two germline ends.

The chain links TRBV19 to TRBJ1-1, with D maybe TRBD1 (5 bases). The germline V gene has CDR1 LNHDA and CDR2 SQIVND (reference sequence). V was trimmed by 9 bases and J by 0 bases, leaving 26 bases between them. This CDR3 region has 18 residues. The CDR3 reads CARRNRAQGGSMNTEAFF. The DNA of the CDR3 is TGTGCCAGACGAAACCGGGCCCAGGGTGGGAGTATGAACACTGAAGCTTTCTTT.

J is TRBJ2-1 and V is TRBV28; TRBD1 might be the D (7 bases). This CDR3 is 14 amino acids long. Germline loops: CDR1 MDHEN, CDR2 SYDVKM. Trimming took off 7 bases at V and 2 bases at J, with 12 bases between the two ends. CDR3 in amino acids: CASTGGTAYNEQFF. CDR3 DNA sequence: TGTGCCAGCACCGGAGGGACAGCCTACAATGAGCAGTTCTTC.

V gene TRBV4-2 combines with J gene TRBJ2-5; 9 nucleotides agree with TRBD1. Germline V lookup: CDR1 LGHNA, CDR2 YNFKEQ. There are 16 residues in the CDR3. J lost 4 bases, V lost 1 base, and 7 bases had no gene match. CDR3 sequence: CASSQAMTGGGETQYF. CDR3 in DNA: TGTGCCAGCAGCCAAGCCATGACAGGGGGAGGAGAGACCCAGTACTTC.

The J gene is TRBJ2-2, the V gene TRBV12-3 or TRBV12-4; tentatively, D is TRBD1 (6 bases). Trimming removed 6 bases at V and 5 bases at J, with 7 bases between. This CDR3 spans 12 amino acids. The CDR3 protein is CASRQGTGELFF. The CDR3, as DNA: TGTGCCAGCAGACAGGGTACCGGGGAGCTGTTTTTT.

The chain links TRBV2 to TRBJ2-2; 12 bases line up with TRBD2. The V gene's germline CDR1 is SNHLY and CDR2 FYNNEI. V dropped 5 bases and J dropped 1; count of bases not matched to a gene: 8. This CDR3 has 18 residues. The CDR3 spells CASSIPSGGELNTGELFF. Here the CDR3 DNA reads TGTGCCAGCAGTATTCCTAGCGGGGGGGAATTGAACACCGGGGAGCTGTTTTTT.

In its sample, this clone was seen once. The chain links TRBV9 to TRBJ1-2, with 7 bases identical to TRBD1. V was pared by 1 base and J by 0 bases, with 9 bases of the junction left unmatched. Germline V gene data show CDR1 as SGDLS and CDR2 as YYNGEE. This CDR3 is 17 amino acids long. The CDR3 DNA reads TGTGCCAGCAGCGTACGAGACAGGGAAAGAACTAACTATGGCTACACCTTC. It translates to CASSVRDRERTNYGYTF.

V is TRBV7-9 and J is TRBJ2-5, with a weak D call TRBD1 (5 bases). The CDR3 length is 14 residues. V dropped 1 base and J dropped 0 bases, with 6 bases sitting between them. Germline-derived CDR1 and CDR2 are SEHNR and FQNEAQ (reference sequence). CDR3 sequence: CASSLEGYQETQYF. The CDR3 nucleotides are TGTGCCAGCAGCTTAGAGGGGTACCAAGAGACCCAGTACTTC.

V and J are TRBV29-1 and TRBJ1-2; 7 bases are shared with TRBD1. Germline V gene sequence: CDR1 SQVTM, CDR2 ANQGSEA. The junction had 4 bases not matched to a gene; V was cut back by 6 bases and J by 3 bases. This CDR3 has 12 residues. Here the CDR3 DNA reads TGCAGCGTCAAGGGACAGTACTATGGCTACACCTTC. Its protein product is CSVKGQYYGYTF.

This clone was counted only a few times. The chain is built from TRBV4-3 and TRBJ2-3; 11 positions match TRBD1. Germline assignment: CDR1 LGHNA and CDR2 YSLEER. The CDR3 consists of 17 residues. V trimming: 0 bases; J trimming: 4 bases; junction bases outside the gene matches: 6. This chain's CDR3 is CASSQDVPGQGADTQYF. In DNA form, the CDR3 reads TGCGCCAGCAGCCAAGATGTTCCGGGACAGGGGGCAGATACGCAGTATTTT.

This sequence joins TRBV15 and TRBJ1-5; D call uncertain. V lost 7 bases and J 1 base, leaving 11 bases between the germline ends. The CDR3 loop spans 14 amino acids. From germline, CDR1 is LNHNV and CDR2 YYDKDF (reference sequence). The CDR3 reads CATTSGSSNQPQHF. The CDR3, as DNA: TGTGCCACCACTTCGGGATCAAGCAATCAGCCCCAGCATTTT.

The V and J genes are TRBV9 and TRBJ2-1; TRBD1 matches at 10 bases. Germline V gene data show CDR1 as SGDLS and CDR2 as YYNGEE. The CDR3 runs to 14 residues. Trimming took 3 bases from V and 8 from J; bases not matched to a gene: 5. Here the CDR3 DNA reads TGTGCCAGCAGCGCCCGAGACAGGGGGCATGAGCAGTTCTTC. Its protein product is CASSARDRGHEQFF.

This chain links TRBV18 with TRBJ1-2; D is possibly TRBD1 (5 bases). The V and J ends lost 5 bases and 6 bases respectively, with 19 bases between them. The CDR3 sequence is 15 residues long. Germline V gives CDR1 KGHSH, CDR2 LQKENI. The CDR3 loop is CASSRSRGSGDGYTF. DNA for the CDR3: TGTGCCAGCTCAAGATCGAGGGGATCGGGGGATGGCTACACCTTC.

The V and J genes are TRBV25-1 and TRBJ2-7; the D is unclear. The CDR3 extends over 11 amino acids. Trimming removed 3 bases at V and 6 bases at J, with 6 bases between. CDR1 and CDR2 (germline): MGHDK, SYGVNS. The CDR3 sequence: CASSDLTEQYF. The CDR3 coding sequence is TGTGCCAGCAGTGATTTAACCGAGCAGTACTTC.

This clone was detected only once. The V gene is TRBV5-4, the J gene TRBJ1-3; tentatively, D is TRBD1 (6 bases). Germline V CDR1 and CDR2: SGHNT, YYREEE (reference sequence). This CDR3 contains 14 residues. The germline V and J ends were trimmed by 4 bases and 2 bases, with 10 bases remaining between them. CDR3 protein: CASSPRQAGNTIYF. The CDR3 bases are TGTGCCAGCAGCCCGCGACAGGCTGGAAACACCATATATTTT.

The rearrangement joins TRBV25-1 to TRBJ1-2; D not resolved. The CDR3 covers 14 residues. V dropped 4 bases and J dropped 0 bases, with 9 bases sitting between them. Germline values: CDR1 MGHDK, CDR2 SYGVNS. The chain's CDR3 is CASSVDYTNYGYTF. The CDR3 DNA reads TGTGCCAGCAGTGTGGACTATACTAACTATGGCTACACCTTC.

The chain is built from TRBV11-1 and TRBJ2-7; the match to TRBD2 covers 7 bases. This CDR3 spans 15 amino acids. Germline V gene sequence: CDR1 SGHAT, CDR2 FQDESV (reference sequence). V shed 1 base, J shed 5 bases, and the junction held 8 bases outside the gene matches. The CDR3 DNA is TGTGCCAGCAGCTTAGAGCGGGGATTCATCGACGAGCAGTACTTC. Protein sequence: CASSLERGFIDEQYF. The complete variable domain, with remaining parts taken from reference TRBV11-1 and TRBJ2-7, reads EAEVAQSPRYKITEKSQAVAFWCDPISGHATLYWYRQILGQGPELLVQFQDESVVDDSQLPKDRFSAERLKGVDSTLKIQPAELGDSAMYLCASSLERGFIDEQYFGPGTRLTVT.

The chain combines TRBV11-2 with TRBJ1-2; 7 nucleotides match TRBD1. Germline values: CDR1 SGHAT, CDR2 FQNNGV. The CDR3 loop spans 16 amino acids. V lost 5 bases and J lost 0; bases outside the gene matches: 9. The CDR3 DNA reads TGTGCCAGCAGCACCCGGACAGGACCTTCTAACTATGGCTACACCTTC. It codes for CASSTRTGPSNYGYTF.

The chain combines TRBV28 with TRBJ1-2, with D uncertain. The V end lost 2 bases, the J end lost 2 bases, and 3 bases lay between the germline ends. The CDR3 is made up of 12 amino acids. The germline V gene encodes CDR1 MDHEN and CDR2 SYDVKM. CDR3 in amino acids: CASSLGNYGYTF. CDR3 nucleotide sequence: TGTGCCAGCAGTTTAGGGAACTATGGCTACACCTTC.